This is a list of T cell receptor beta chains from one sample in a study of Ad26.COV2.S vaccination and SARS-CoV-2 variants. Libraries were prepared by immunoSEQ multiplex PCR; TCRdb keeps only in-frame clonotypes and omits some of them. The repertoire consists of about 350,000 clones, with 92% occurring once and the leading ten covering under 4%. The material was peripheral blood, obtained after recovery from COVID-19. The receptors were sampled from a human donor who had recovered from COVID-19. The conserved cysteine and the conserved F or W are not part of the CDR3 here.

v_call,j_call,cdr3_aa
TRBV5-5,TRBJ2-1,ASSLGVFNEQF
TRBV25-1,TRBJ2-7,ASEGQVSYEQY
TRBV11-3,TRBJ2-2,ASSLFQDGELF
TRBV12-3/TRBV12-4,TRBJ2-1,ASSLGRYEQF
TRBV5-1,TRBJ2-7,ASSLDGQGDEQY
TRBV13,TRBJ2-3,ASTFSLGDTQY
TRBV15,TRBJ2-7,ATSRPGTGYYEQY
TRBV27,TRBJ1-6,ASRHDSKSSYNSPLH
TRBV10-2,TRBJ1-1,ASKQGDTEAF
TRBV6-5,TRBJ1-5,ASSYSGTGVNQPQH
TRBV18,TRBJ2-7,ASSPPVTGSYEQY
TRBV2,TRBJ1-1,ASRPIRPPTNTEAF
TRBV2,TRBJ1-1,ASSVGEAEAF
TRBV12-3/TRBV12-4,TRBJ2-6,ASQFSGANVLT
TRBV7-9,TRBJ1-2,ASSTTDGQGALTYGYT
TRBV29-1,TRBJ2-7,SVGQGVGTLEQY
TRBV5-6,TRBJ2-1,ASSLASGGAYNEQF
TRBV5-1,TRBJ2-1,ASRIRGSSYNEQF
TRBV7-9,TRBJ2-1,ASSLYGTGAVNEQF
TRBV7-2,TRBJ2-7,ASSYAYEQY
TRBV7-9,TRBJ2-3,ASSFSGGGTDTQY
TRBV5-1,TRBJ2-7,ASSLVVGYEQY
TRBV6-5,TRBJ1-2,ASSLGQGQYGYT
TRBV7-9,TRBJ1-5,ASSTAVTPTGKEGPGGNQPQH
TRBV27,TRBJ1-1,ASSFHRGTGNAF
TRBV5-1,TRBJ1-3,ASRSEVPGNTIY
TRBV7-8,TRBJ1-5,ASSPRQGQPQH
TRBV4-1,TRBJ1-2,ASSQFRDRRRTDYGYT
TRBV10-3,TRBJ2-1,AISEGPRGRWVNEQF
TRBV6-5,TRBJ2-5,ASSRGFSLQETQY
TRBV29-1,TRBJ2-3,SVTSTSGTDTQY
TRBV19,TRBJ2-3,ASSMLAGVYTDTQY
TRBV6-2/TRBV6-3,TRBJ2-2,ASSYRVLAGAANTGELF
TRBV6-5,TRBJ2-3,ATKTVSTDTQY
TRBV5-1,TRBJ1-1,ASRLQISNTEAF
TRBV9,TRBJ2-5,ASSDGGLETQY
TRBV27,TRBJ2-7,ASSLGSDSYEQY
TRBV5-1,TRBJ1-1,ASRPADRVLGTEAF
TRBV12-3/TRBV12-4,TRBJ2-7,ASRGGSPEQY
TRBV29-1,TRBJ1-2,SVEERGPWGYT
TRBV6-2/TRBV6-3,TRBJ1-1,ASSYNGGYTEAF
TRBV5-1,TRBJ1-2,ASSLRPTDSNYGYT
TRBV6-5,TRBJ2-5,ASSYSSGETQY